The next 13 T cell receptor beta chains were all read from a single sample in a study of technical replicates of blood from a handful of donors. Using immunoSEQ multiplex PCR, the repertoire was profiled, and TCRdb retains in-frame clones only, with some absent. The table records approximately 97,000 clones, 95% of them present only once. Specimen: T cells isolated from PBMCs. Receptor source: a human donor in good health.

This clone has just one count. This chain connects TRBV25-1 to TRBJ1-1; possibly TRBD1 for D (5 bases). The germline V gene encodes CDR1 MGHDK and CDR2 SYGVNS. Trimming cost V 8 bases and J 4 bases, with 11 bases left between them. The CDR3 loop spans 12 amino acids. The CDR3, as DNA: TGTGCCAGCCGAGCAGGGCCCACTGAAGCTTTCTTT. Translating gives CASRAGPTEAFF.

The rearrangement joins TRBV6-5 to TRBJ1-5; perhaps TRBD1 as D (6 bases). From germline, CDR1 is MNHEY and CDR2 SVGAGI. V lost 10 bases to trimming and J lost 4 bases, with 11 bases between them. The CDR3 extends over 12 amino acids. The DNA for the CDR3 is TGTGCCACGAACAGGGCGAATCAGCCCCAGCATTTT. It yields the protein CATNRANQPQHF.

This sequence joins TRBV4-1 and TRBJ2-2; 9 nucleotides agree with TRBD2. Trimming cost V 1 base and J 4 bases; bases outside gene matches: 4. This CDR3 comprises 16 residues. Germline V gene lookup returns CDR1 MGHRA and CDR2 YSYEKL. The CDR3 sequence is CASSQGLAEFTGELFF. In DNA form, the CDR3 reads TGCGCCAGCAGCCAAGGACTAGCGGAGTTCACCGGGGAGCTGTTTTTT.

CDR3 in DNA: TGTGCCAGCAGCCCCAGGGGATTCTACAATGAGCAGTTCTTC. It translates to CASSPRGFYNEQFF. V usage is TRBV6-6 and J usage is TRBJ2-1; maybe TRBD1 (6 bases). V was shortened by 6 bases and J by 3 bases, with 12 bases between the two germline ends. Germline V gene lookup returns CDR1 MNHNY and CDR2 SVGAGI (reference sequence). This CDR3 comprises 14 residues.

CDR3 coding DNA: TGTGCCAGCAGCTTAGGGGGCAAAAACACTGAAGCTTTCTTT. It codes for CASSLGGKNTEAFF. The chain links TRBV7-9 to TRBJ1-1; D perhaps matches TRBD1 (5 bases). The CDR3 runs to 14 residues. Trimming left V 1 base short and J 2 bases short, with 8 bases between. Germline CDR1 and CDR2: SEHNR and FQNEAQ (reference sequence).

Here the CDR3 reads CASSLVSGYSYNEQFF. The CDR3 nucleotides read TGCGCCAGCAGCTTGGTAAGCGGGTACTCCTACAATGAGCAGTTCTTC. The chain carries TRBV5-1 and TRBJ2-1; D is possibly TRBD2 (6 bases). CDR1 SGHRS and CDR2 YFSETQ come from the germline V gene. Between the trimmed V and J ends, which lost 0 bases and 0 bases, there was a span of 10 bases. The CDR3 totals 16 residues.

The rearrangement uses TRBV9 and TRBJ2-7; TRBD1 matches at 8 bases. The V gene end was trimmed by 4 bases and the J gene end by 5 bases; junction bases not matched to a gene: 8. Germline values: CDR1 SGDLS, CDR2 YYNGEE. The CDR3 runs 14 residues. Here the CDR3 DNA reads TGTGCCAGCAGCCGTCAGGGGGCCTCTAACGAGCAGTACTTC. Translating it yields CASSRQGASNEQYF.

This clone was counted once. CDR3 nucleotides: TGTGCCAGCAGTTCGTGGGGGGGGTATGAAAAACTGTTTTTT. Protein: CASSSWGGYEKLFF. The chain carries TRBV27 and TRBJ1-4; possible D gene TRBD1, 5 bases. The CDR3 is 14 residues long. The germline CDR1 and CDR2 sequences are MNHEY and SMNVEV (reference sequence). Deletions cut 4 bases from V and 6 bases from J, with 12 bases between. Based on the CDR3 plus reference TRBV27 and TRBJ1-4, the full variable domain is EAQVTQNPRYLITVTGKKLTVTCSQNMNHEYMSWYRQDPGLGLRQIYYSMNVEVTDKGDVPEGYKVSRKEKRNFPLILESPSPNQTSLYFCASSSWGGYEKLFFGSGTQLSVL.

This chain links TRBV7-6 with TRBJ1-1; D uncertain. The CDR3 extends over 15 amino acids. Trimming stripped 5 bases from V and 2 bases from J, with 15 bases between. Germline V gene lookup returns CDR1 SGHVS and CDR2 FNYEAQ. CDR3 nucleotides: TGTGCCAGCAGCCCGGGAGCTAACCTTAACACTGAAGCTTTCTTT. Translated: CASSPGANLNTEAFF.

The sample holds a few counts of this clone. The junction shows a germline mismatch at one end, possibly a read error. This chain joins TRBV6-5 and TRBJ2-1; D remains unclear. The CDR3 runs 12 residues. Germline CDR1 and CDR2: MNHEY and SVGAGI. CDR3 residues: CASSYSNNEQFF. The CDR3 bases are TGTGCCAGCAGTTACTCCAACAATGAGCAGTTCTTC.

This chain links TRBV14 with TRBJ2-3; TRBD2 matches at 11 bases. CDR1 is SGHDN and CDR2 is FVKESK in the germline V gene. The CDR3 totals 14 residues. J was trimmed by 5 bases and V by 5 bases; bases with no gene match: 3. CDR3 in amino acids: CASSIGLAGDTQYF. The DNA for the CDR3 is TGTGCCAGCAGCATTGGACTAGCGGGAGATACGCAGTATTTT.

CDR3 loop: CASSYYHEQYF. Written as DNA, the CDR3 is TGTGCCAGCAGCTACTATCACGAGCAGTACTTC. V gene TRBV5-4 combines with J gene TRBJ2-7; no definite D call. The CDR3 loop spans 11 amino acids. V was clipped by 3 bases and J by 5 bases, with 6 bases between them. CDR1 is SGHNT, CDR2 YYREEE, per germline (reference sequence).

This clone was seen only once. The J gene is TRBJ1-3, the V gene TRBV9; D not certain. CDR3 length: 15 amino acids. V was shortened by 0 bases and J by 5 bases, with 12 bases between the two germline ends. From germline, CDR1 is SGDLS and CDR2 YYNGEE. The DNA for the CDR3 is TGTGCCAGCAGCGTAGTACAGCCGATTCGAAACACCATATATTTT. Translation gives CASSVVQPIRNTIYF.